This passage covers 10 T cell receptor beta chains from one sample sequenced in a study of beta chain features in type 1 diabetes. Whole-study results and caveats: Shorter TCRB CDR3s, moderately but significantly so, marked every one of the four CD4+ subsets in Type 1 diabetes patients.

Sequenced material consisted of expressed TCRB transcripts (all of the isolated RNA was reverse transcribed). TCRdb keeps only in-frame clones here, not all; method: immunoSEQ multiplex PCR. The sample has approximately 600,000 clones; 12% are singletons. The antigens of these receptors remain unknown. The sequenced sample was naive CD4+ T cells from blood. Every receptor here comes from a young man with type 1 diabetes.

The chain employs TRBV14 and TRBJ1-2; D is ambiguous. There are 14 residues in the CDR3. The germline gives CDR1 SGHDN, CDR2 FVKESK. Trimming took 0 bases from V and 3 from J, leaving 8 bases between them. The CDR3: CASSQEGEYYGYTF. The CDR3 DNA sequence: TGTGCCAGCAGCCAAGAAGGAGAGTACTATGGCTACACCTTC.

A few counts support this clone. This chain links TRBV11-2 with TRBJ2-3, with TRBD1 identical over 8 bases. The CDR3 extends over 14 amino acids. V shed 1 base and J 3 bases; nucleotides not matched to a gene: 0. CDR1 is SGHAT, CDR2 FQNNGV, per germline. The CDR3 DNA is TGTGCCAGCAGCTTAGGACAGGGGACAGATACGCAGTATTTT. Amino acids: CASSLGQGTDTQYF.

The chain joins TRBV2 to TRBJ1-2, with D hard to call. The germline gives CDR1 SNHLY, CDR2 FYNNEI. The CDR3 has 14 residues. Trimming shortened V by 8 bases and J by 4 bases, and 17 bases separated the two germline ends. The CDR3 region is CASLGRQDLYGYTF. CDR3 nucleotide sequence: TGTGCCAGCCTCGGGCGGCAGGACCTCTATGGCTACACCTTC.

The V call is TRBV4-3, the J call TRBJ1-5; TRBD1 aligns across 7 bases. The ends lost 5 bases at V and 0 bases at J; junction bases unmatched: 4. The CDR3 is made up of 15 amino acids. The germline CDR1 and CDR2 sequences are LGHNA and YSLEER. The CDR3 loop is CASSKDRYSNQPQHF. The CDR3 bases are TGCGCCAGCAGCAAGGACAGGTATAGCAATCAGCCCCAGCATTTT.

This chain's CDR3 is CASSQDLRDSYGYTF. CDR3 bases: TGCGCCAGCAGCCAAGATCTGAGAGACAGCTATGGCTACACCTTC. The chain employs TRBV4-3 and TRBJ1-2; TRBD1 might be the D (5 bases). This CDR3 is 15 amino acids long. Trimming pared 0 bases from V and 4 bases from J, leaving 12 bases between. CDR1 is LGHNA, CDR2 YSLEER, per germline.

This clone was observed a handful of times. The CDR3 DNA is TGTGCCATCACGACTAGCTTCGCCTACGAGCAGTACTTC. It encodes CAITTSFAYEQYF. The V and J genes are TRBV10-3 and TRBJ2-7; 7 bases are a match to TRBD2. V dropped 7 bases and J dropped 2; count of bases not matched to a gene: 5. CDR3 length: 13 residues. Germline CDR1 reads ENHRY; CDR2 reads SYGVKD.

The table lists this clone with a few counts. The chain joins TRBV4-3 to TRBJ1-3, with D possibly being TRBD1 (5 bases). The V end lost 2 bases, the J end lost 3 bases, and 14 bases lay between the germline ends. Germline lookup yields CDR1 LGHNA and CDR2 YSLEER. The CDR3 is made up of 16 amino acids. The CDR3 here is CASSQTKTALGNTIYF. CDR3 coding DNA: TGCGCCAGCAGCCAAACCAAGACAGCTCTTGGAAACACCATATATTTT.

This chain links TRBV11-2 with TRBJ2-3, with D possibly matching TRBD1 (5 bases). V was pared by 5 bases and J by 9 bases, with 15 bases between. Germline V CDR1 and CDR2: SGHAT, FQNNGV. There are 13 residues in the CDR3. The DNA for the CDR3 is TGTGCCAGCAGCCTAAATAGGCAGGGAACGCAGTATTTT. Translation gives CASSLNRQGTQYF.

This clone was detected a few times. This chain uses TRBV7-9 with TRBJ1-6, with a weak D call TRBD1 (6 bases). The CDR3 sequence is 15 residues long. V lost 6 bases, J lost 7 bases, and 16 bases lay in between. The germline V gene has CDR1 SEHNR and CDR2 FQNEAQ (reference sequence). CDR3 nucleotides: TGTGCCAGCAGACCAGGGGACGGACGCAATTCACCCCTCCACTTT. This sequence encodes CASRPGDGRNSPLHF.

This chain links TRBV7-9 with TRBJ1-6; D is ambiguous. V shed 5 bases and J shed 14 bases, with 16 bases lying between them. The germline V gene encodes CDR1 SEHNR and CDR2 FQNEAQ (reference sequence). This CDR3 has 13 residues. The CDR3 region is CASSLMGLDTLHF. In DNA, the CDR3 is TGTGCCAGCAGCCTCATGGGTCTTGATACCCTCCACTTT.